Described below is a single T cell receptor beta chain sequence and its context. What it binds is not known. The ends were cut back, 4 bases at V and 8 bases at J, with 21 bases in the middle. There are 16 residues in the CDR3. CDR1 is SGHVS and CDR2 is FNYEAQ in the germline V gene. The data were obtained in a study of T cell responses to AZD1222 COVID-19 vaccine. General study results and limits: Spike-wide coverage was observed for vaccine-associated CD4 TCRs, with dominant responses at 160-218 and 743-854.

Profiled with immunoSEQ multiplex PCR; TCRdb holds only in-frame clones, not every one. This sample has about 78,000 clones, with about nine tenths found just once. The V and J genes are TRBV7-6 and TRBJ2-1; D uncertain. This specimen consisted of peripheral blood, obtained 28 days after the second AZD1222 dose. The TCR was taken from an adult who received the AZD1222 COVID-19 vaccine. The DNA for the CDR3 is TGTGCCAGCAGCTCCCCCCGCGGCAGTATCAACCATGAGCAGTTCTTC. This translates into CASSSPRGSINHEQFF. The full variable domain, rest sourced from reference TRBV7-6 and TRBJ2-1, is GAGVSQSPRYKVTKRGQDVALRCDPISGHVSLYWYRQALGQGPEFLTYFNYEAQQDKSGLPNDRFSAERPEGSISTLTIQRTEQRDSAMYRCASSSPRGSINHEQFFGPGTRLTVL.